This T cell receptor beta chain was found in a study of T cell responses to AZD1222 COVID-19 vaccine. Findings of the study overall: At baseline, seropositivity was found in only 6 or 7 AZD1222 recipients. A rise in Spike-specific TCR breadth and depth followed two AZD1222 doses. Researchers took repertoire samples only after the peak T cell response had come. Females made up more of the donors, who were largely white British, and clonal diversity may have come out too low.

Sequencing used immunoSEQ multiplex PCR; TCRdb keeps in-frame clones, though not all of them. The table includes 150,000 to 200,000 clones, around 93% detected once. CDR1 PRHDT and CDR2 FYEKMQ come from the germline V gene (reference sequence). The trim removed 5 bases at V and 3 bases at J, leaving 3 bases unmatched. This CDR3 comprises 13 residues. Comments on this clone: Its antigen is unknown.

The origin of this receptor is an adult in good health. The chain links TRBV13 to TRBJ1-2; TRBD1 aligns across 7 bases. The source was peripheral blood, collected on day 0 of AZD1222 vaccination. Written as DNA, the CDR3 is TGTGCCAGCAGCGAGGGACAGCACTATGGCTACACCTTC. Translating it yields CASSEGQHYGYTF. Looking up the rest from reference TRBV13 and TRBJ1-2 gives the full variable domain: AAGVIQSPRHLIKEKRETATLKCYPIPRHDTVYWYQQGPGQDPQFLISFYEKMQSDKGSIPDRFSAQQFSDYHSELNMSSLELGDSALYFCASSEGQHYGYTFGSGTRLTVV.